Each of the 2 T cell receptor beta chains below was sequenced from the same sample in a study of T cells in Graves' hyperthyroidism and ophthalmopathy. Amplified TCR beta CDR3 regions came from RNA transcripts. An initial round of RT-PCR targeting the TCR CDR3 relied on the HTBI primer set. TCRdb itself ran the multiplex PCR reads through MiXCR, one entry per CDR3 protein. The data show under 600,000 distinct CDR3 sequences, 16% seen once. Sequencing was performed on blood. These receptors originate from a woman between 40 and 55 years old with Graves' ophthalmopathy.

The chain has TRBV7-9 and TRBJ2-5, with 10 bases matching TRBD2. V lost 5 bases to trimming and J lost 4 bases; unmatched junction nucleotides: 7. Germline CDR1 and CDR2: SEHNR and FQNEAQ (reference sequence). The CDR3 has 15 residues. CDR3 nucleotides: TGTGCCAGCAGCATAGGAGCGGGAGGGCGAGAGACCCAGTACTTC. Its translation is CASSIGAGGRETQYF.

This clonotype was counted at least ten times. This chain's CDR3 is CASRAGVVSGELFF. For the CDR3, the DNA is TGTGCCAGCAGAGCGGGGGTTGTGTCCGGGGAGCTGTTTTTT. The rearrangement uses TRBV2 and TRBJ2-2, with 8 bases lining up with TRBD2. Germline V gene lookup returns CDR1 SNHLY and CDR2 FYNNEI. The CDR3 is 14 amino acids. Trimming cost V 6 bases and J 6 bases; bases outside gene matches: 6.